This T cell receptor beta chain was captured by sequencing in a study of shared T cell receptors in the human thymus. Clones were read by immunoSEQ multiplex PCR, and TCRdb kept only the in-frame ones, dropping some. The table includes hundreds of thousands of clones, more than 70% detected once. CDR3 length equals 13 residues. V shed 6 bases and J shed 3 bases, with 11 bases lying between them. The germline gives CDR1 MDHEN, CDR2 SYDVKM. This sample also appeared in a second study, on human thymus T cells. This second study says: Healthy Finnish infants undergoing corrective surgery for congenital heart defects provided the donor material. V and J genes seemed to be used with bias in thymic and blood repertoires.

Sequencing was done on a sample of thymocytes. The chain recombines TRBV28 with TRBJ1-2; a weak D match, TRBD1 (5 bases). The clonotype originates from a boy under three years old with a congenital heart defect. This CDR3 reads CASSIGVDYGYTF. The CDR3 DNA follows: TGTGCCAGCAGCATAGGGGTAGACTATGGCTACACCTTC.